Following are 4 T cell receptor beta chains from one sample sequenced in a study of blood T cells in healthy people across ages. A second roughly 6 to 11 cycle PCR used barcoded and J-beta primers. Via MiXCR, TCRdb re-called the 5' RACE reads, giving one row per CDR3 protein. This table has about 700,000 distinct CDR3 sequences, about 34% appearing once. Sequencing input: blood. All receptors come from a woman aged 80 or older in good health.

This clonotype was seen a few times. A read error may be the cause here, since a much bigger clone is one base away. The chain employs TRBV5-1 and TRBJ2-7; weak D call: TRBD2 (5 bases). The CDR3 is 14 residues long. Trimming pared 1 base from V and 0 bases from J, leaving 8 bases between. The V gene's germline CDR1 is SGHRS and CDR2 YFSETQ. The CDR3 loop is CASSLLTSSYEQYF. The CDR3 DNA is TGCGCCAGCAGCTTGCTTACTAGCTCCTACGAGCAGTACTTC.

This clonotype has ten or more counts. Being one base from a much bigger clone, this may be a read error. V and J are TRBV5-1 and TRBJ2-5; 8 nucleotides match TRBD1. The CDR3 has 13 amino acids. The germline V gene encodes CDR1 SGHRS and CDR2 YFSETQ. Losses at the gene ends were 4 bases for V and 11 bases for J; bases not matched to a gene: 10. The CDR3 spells CASSRQGTHEQYF. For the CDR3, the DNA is TGCGCCAGCAGCAGACAGGGGACCCATGAGCAGTACTTC.

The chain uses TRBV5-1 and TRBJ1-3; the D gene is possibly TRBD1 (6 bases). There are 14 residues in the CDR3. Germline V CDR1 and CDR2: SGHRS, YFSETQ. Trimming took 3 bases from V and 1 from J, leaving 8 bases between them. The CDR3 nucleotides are TGCGCCAGCAGCTCGACAGGTTCTGGAAACACCATATATTTT. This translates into CASSSTGSGNTIYF.

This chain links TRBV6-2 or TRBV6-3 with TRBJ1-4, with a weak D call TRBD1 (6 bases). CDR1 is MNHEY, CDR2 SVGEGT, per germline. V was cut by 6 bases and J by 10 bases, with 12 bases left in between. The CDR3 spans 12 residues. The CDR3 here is CASSRGPGKLFF. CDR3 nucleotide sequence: TGTGCCAGCAGCCGGGGGCCGGGAAAACTGTTTTTT.